Described below is a single TCR beta chain sequence and its context. This record comes from a study of cytomegalovirus exposure and HLA in healthy donors. This CDR3 region has 15 residues. Germline V gives CDR1 MDHEN, CDR2 SYDVKM. V was clipped by 2 bases and J by 1 base, with 8 bases between them. PCR used 60 Vbeta primers and 13 Jbeta primers. Profiling relied on immunoSEQ multiplex PCR, and the TCRdb table lists in-frame clones only, not all of them. There are 150,000 to 160,000 clones in the sample; under 85% occur only once, and about 3% lies in the top ten. This rearrangement joins TRBV28 to TRBJ2-2; weak D call: TRBD1 (6 bases). Sequenced: PBMCs. The TCR was taken from a man younger than 35 in good health and CMV-seronegative. CDR3 sequence: CASSLRTENTGELFF. As DNA, the CDR3 is TGTGCCAGCAGTTTAAGGACAGAGAACACCGGGGAGCTGTTTTTT.